This record covers a single TCR beta chain. This clone's antigen is unknown. Base-call qualities are not available, and no considerably larger clone is one nucleotide away. This sample was included in a study of brain T cells in children with intractable seizures (dated by TCRdb to about 2021). In terms of the full investigation: Resected brain tissue from 53 pediatric epilepsy surgery cases was first screened for immune gene transcripts using a NanoString immunology panel. Among the roughly twelve selected surgery cases, eight also had pre-surgery blood sequenced, leaving four with brain tissue only. What the work shows at the level of the full study, not this receptor alone: Because sequencing depth was different between pre-surgery and post-surgery blood, clones absent from the pre-surgery sample may reflect undersampling. The patients' HCMV serostatus was not known, and viral specificity was inferred solely from CDR3 sequence similarity.

TCR beta chain sequences were generated from genomic DNA using the immunoSEQ assay. The original methods were these. CDR3 sequences that did not begin with the conserved framework cysteine at position 104 were removed manually. Clonality was calculated as one minus the normalized Shannon's Diversity Index, with values ranging from 0 (maximal diversity) to 1 (oligoclonal). Chi-squared comparison-of-proportions tests assessed whether the same CDR3 differed in frequency between samples, such as brain versus blood. Public clonotypes were found through immuneACCESS searches, while the VDJdb browser was used to judge similarity to known antiviral clonotypes. In TCRdb, the immuneACCESS table is reduced to in-frame sequences with V and J assigned. These tables do not hold every clone; where another copy was compared, an unresolved V gene accounts for under half, and the others remain unexplained. V and J calls and clone size are given by that table; D and trimming were obtained from the DNA. Within this sample are about 340,000 clones, with over 90% of them counted one time only. Roughly 5.7% of the sample lies in the top ten.

From the germline V gene, CDR1 is SGHTA and CDR2 is FQGTGA. Relative to germline, V is 2 bases shorter and J is 5 bases shorter, with 12 bases between their ends. The CDR3, from cysteine to phenylalanine, totals 15 residues. Only the CDR3 region is kept as DNA, spanning 45 bases read in frame from base 1. Explained via the paper, the time point label denotes: blood from clinic visit 5 months post-surgery; TSC patient then seizure free. Surgery cases with the highest brain T cell transcript signatures were selected for TCR beta chain sequencing of brain tissue and, where available, blood. Before surgery, patients had received at least one anti-epileptic drug. TCR-sequenced patients were children with drug-resistant epilepsy due to tuberous sclerosis complex, focal cortical dysplasia, Rasmussen encephalitis or hemimegalencephaly. Bulk genomic DNA was extracted from unsorted brain tissue and whole blood with the Monarch genomic DNA purification kit.

The sequence derives from a boy younger than two with tuberous sclerosis and intractable seizures. Rearrangement joined TRBV7-3 to TRBJ2-2; the D segment might be TRBD1 or TRBD2, since each matches 6 bases. The specimen was peripheral blood, collected 4 to 5 months after surgery. The base sequence is TGTGCCAGCAGCTTATCCGGGGGCCGGACCGGGGAGCTGTTTTTT. Translated, this is CASSLSGGRTGELFF.